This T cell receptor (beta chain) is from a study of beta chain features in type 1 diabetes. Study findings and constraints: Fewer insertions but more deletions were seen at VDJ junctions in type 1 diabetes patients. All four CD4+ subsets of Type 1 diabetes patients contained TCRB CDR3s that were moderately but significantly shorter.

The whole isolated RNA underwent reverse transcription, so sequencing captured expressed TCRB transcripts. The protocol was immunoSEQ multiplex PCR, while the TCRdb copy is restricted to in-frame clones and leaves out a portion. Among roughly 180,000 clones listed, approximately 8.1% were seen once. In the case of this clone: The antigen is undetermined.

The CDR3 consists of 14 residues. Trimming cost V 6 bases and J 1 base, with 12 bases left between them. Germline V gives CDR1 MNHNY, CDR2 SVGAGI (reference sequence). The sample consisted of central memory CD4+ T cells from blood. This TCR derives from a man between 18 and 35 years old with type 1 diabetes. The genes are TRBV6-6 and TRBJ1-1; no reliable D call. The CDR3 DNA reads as TGTGCCAGCAGAGATGAGGGAGGGAACACTGAAGCTTTCTTT. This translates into CASRDEGGNTEAFF.